This is a list of T cell receptor beta chains from one sample in a study of shared clonotypes between healthy human individuals. The table came from immunoSEQ multiplex PCR; TCRdb's copy has only in-frame clones and leaves some out. The data contain roughly 770,000 clones, about 97% of them seen just once; the ten biggest clones take up around 0.25%. Sample: naive CD8+ T cells sorted from blood. The receptors derive from a young man in good health. Each CDR3 is given with its conserved first and last residue. A D gene is named only where the DNA matches it firmly. A clone size is listed for some rows: how often the clone was seen (once, few, many), or a class if it is expanded.

>TRBV5-5|-|TRBJ2-7|-
TGTGCCAGCAGCTTGGTTTGGCCAGGTGTGTCCTACGAGCAGTACTTC
CASSLVWPGVSYEQYF
>TRBV11-2|-|TRBJ2-5|-
TGTGCCAGCAGCTTAGTCGGGGGCGGGGAGACCCAGTACTTC
CASSLVGGGETQYF
>TRBV7-9|-|TRBJ2-5|-
TGTGCCAGCAGCTTAGGCAGGGGACAAGAGACCCAGTACTTC
CASSLGRGQETQYF
>TRBV6-5|-|TRBJ2-1|-
TGTGCCAGCAGTTACTCGACGCAGGGGGGGTACAATGAGCAGTTCTTC
CASSYSTQGGYNEQFF
>TRBV7-9|TRBD1|TRBJ2-1|-
TGTGCCAGCAGCAGTACAGGGGGCCAGAATGAGCAGTTCTTC
CASSSTGGQNEQFF
>TRBV27|-|TRBJ1-2|-
TGTGCCAGCAGTTTTTCAAACGTTGCGGGCTACACCTTC
CASSFSNVAGYTF
>TRBV5-6|-|TRBJ2-7|-
TGTGCCAGCAGCCACGCAGGGGCCCTTGACGAGCAGTACTTC
CASSHAGALDEQYF
>TRBV6-6|-|TRBJ2-7|-
TGTGCCAGCAGTTACTCGAGTAGTAGCTACGAGCAGTACTTC
CASSYSSSSYEQYF
>TRBV9|-|TRBJ2-5|-
TGTGCCAGCAGCGTAGCGAGGGGCCAAGAGACCCAGTACTTC
CASSVARGQETQYF
>TRBV5-1|-|TRBJ1-1|-
TGCGCCAGCAGCTCCAATAGTATGAACACTGAAGCTTTCTTT
CASSSNSMNTEAFF
>TRBV11-2|TRBD2|TRBJ2-1|-
TGTGCCAGCTTTCCCCGGCTAGCGGGAGGGCAATTACGGCGTGAGCAGTTCTTC
CASFPRLAGGQLRREQFF
>TRBV28|TRBD2|TRBJ2-1|-
TGTGCCAGCAGTTTCAGGCTGGGTCCTAGCGGGCTCAATGAGCAGTTCTTC
CASSFRLGPSGLNEQFF
>TRBV27|-|TRBJ1-1|-
TGTGCCAGCAGTTTTTTAGCGCCGGCGGGTGAAGCTTTCTTT
CASSFLAPAGEAFF
>TRBV6-5|-|TRBJ1-2|-
TGTGCCAGCAGTTACTCAGGGGCGGGGGGCTACACCTTC
CASSYSGAGGYTF
>TRBV27|-|TRBJ2-7|-
TGTGCCAGCAGTTTATCGGGGCAGGGGAACTACGAGCAGTACTTC
CASSLSGQGNYEQYF
>TRBV7-8|-|TRBJ2-1|-
TGTGCCAGCTTTCTGGGCCCAGGGGCGAGGGAGCAGTTCTTC
CASFLGPGAREQFF
>TRBV6-6|-|TRBJ1-5|-
TGTGCCAGCAGCCCCAGAAGTAGCAATCAGCCCCAGCATTTT
CASSPRSSNQPQHF
>TRBV18|TRBD1|TRBJ2-3|-
TGTGCCAGCTCACCCCCGGGACAGGGGGTTCCCACCACAGATACGCAGTATTTT
CASSPPGQGVPTTDTQYF
>TRBV5-5|TRBD1|TRBJ2-5|-
TGTGCCAGCAGGCGGGACAGGGGGCGATCCGATTGGGAGACCCAGTACTTC
CASRRDRGRSDWETQYF
>TRBV30|TRBD2|TRBJ2-1|-
TGTGCCTGGACTAAATTTAGCGGGTCCTACAATGAGCAGTTCTTC
CAWTKFSGSYNEQFF
>TRBV7-9|-|TRBJ1-5|-
TGTGCCAGCAGCCCCGCGGGATTCTATAGCAATCAGCCCCAGCATTTT
CASSPAGFYSNQPQHF
>TRBV27|-|TRBJ2-7|-
TGTGCCAGTGGGTACGAGCAGTACTTC
CASGYEQYF
>TRBV7-8|TRBD1|TRBJ1-2|-
TGTGCCAGCAGCAAATTAGGGACAGGGCCGTATGGCTACACCTTC
CASSKLGTGPYGYTF
>TRBV5-1|TRBD2|TRBJ2-1|-
TGCGCCAGCAGCTCCAGACTAGCGGGAGCAGGCAATGAGCAGTTCTTC
CASSSRLAGAGNEQFF
>TRBV7-2|TRBD1|TRBJ2-7|once
TGTGCCAGCAGCTTAATCGGACAGGGGCCGGACGAGCAGTACTTC
CASSLIGQGPDEQYF
>TRBV4-3|-|TRBJ1-1|-
TGCGCCAGCAGCCCAGACGGGGGGGCCAGGACTGAAGCTTTCTTT
CASSPDGGARTEAFF
>TRBV28|-|TRBJ2-1|-
TGTGCCAGCAGATTGACTCAATACTCCTACAATGAGCAGTTCTTC
CASRLTQYSYNEQFF
>TRBV7-9|TRBD2|TRBJ2-1|once
TGTGCCAGTTTCGGGACTAGCAGATACAATGAGCAGTTCTTC
CASFGTSRYNEQFF
>TRBV19|-|TRBJ2-4|-
TGTGCCAGTAGTATAGCGCCCAGCAAACGCGGAAACATTCAGTACTTC
CASSIAPSKRGNIQYF
>TRBV9|-|TRBJ2-7|-
TGTGCCAGTAGTAACGAGGCCTACGAGCAGTACTTC
CASSNEAYEQYF
>TRBV28|TRBD1|TRBJ1-5|-
TGTGCCAGCAGTTTATTTGGACAGGGCTCCCAGCCCCAGCATTTT
CASSLFGQGSQPQHF
>TRBV7-9|-|TRBJ1-4|-
TGTGCCAGCAGCTCGAGTACCGACCTAGGGGAAAAACTGTTTTTT
CASSSSTDLGEKLFF
>TRBV25-1|TRBD2|TRBJ2-1|-
TGTGCCAGCAGTCAAAATAGCGGGAGGGCGAACAATGAGCAGTTCTTC
CASSQNSGRANNEQFF
>TRBV7-9|-|TRBJ2-1|-
TGTGCCAGCAGCTTCGGAAGTGAGCAGTTCTTC
CASSFGSEQFF
>TRBV4-1|-|TRBJ1-6|-
TGCGCCAGCAGCCAAGTTCGGGGGGCGAGTTCACCCCTCCACTTT
CASSQVRGASSPLHF
>TRBV28|-|TRBJ2-7|-
TGTGCCAGCAGTTTGCGTTACTACGAGCAGTACTTC
CASSLRYYEQYF
>TRBV9|TRBD2|TRBJ2-1|-
TGTGCCAGCAGCGTAGTTAGTTGGTCTAGCGGGAGGGATGAGCAGTTCTTC
CASSVVSWSSGRDEQFF
>TRBV7-9|TRBD2|TRBJ2-1|-
TGTGCCAGCAGCACAACTACTAGCGGGAGGGCCTTCTACAATGAGCAGTTCTTC
CASSTTTSGRAFYNEQFF